This TCR beta chain stems from a study of blood T cell repertoires in COVID-19. Germline CDR1 is MDHEN and CDR2 is SYDVKM. With V trimmed by 8 bases and J by 6 bases, 4 bases remained unmatched. The CDR3 totals 14 residues. Using immunoSEQ multiplex PCR, the repertoire was profiled, and TCRdb retains in-frame clones only, with some absent. The sample includes approximately 38,000 clones, approximately 86% seen only once; the top ten take around 5.2%. The sequence was collected from a woman in her 70s with active COVID-19. Material: peripheral blood. The chain is built from TRBV28 and TRBJ1-4; TRBD1 matches 12 bases. The DNA of the CDR3 is TGTGCCAGCGGGGGACAGGGGGCCTATGAAAAACTGTTTTTT. As protein: CASGGQGAYEKLFF.